These 32 T cell receptor beta chains came from one sample sequenced in a study of post-analysis software for immune sequencing data. Study conclusions and caveats: A handful of TRBV segments appeared more often in patients than in controls, and TRBV5-6, TRBV5-1 and TRBV20-1 were among these.

What these receptors recognize is not known. Researchers reported that TCR beta cDNA libraries carried unique molecular identifiers. Using its own MiXCR run on the PCR reads, TCRdb lists one record per CDR3 protein. The top ten clones hold roughly 12% of a sample with about 380,000 distinct CDR3 sequences, about a third of them seen once. Specimen: blood. Every receptor here comes from a girl aged 10 to 17 with multiple sclerosis.

This clonotype was counted between two and nine times. The V call is TRBV7-3, the J call TRBJ1-4; 10 positions agree with TRBD1. CDR1 is SGHTA and CDR2 is FQGTGA in the germline V gene. The CDR3 has 16 amino acids. The J segment lost 10 bases and the V segment lost 5 bases, leaving 13 bases of the junction unmatched. CDR3 loop: CASSQTRTGGRVKLFF. The CDR3, as DNA: TGTGCCAGCAGCCAGACCCGGACAGGGGGACGAGTAAAACTGTTTTTT.

This clonotype was observed a few times. The CDR3 region has the DNA TGTGCCAGCTCGACCGGGGGAGGGAACACTGAAGCTTTCTTT. Its translation is CASSTGGGNTEAFF. This chain joins TRBV2 and TRBJ1-1; D is possibly TRBD1 (5 bases). Germline V lookup: CDR1 SNHLY, CDR2 FYNNEI. This CDR3 contains 14 residues. Trimming pared 8 bases from V and 1 base from J, leaving 14 bases between.

V usage is TRBV7-6 and J usage is TRBJ2-5; weak D call: TRBD2 (6 bases). V was clipped by 5 bases and J by 1 base, with 11 bases between them. Germline V gene data show CDR1 as SGHVS and CDR2 as FNYEAQ. CDR3 length: 14 residues. The CDR3 reads CASSGWGVQETQYF. Here the CDR3 DNA reads TGTGCCAGCAGCGGGTGGGGGGTCCAAGAGACCCAGTACTTC.

This rearrangement joins TRBV19 to TRBJ2-7; perhaps TRBD1 as D (5 bases). The CDR3 is 16 amino acids. V was pared by 6 bases and J by 3 bases, with 21 bases between. Germline V gives CDR1 LNHDA, CDR2 SQIVND (reference sequence). CDR3 protein: CASRKSRQGSGYEQYF. CDR3 bases: TGTGCCAGTAGGAAGTCTCGGCAGGGATCAGGCTACGAGCAGTACTTC.

This clonotype was detected a few times. The rearrangement uses TRBV7-9 and TRBJ1-2, with D unresolved. The CDR3 sequence is 15 residues long. CDR1 is SEHNR and CDR2 is FQNEAQ in the germline V gene (reference sequence). V was trimmed by 5 bases and J by 3 bases, leaving 16 bases between them. For the CDR3, the DNA is TGTGCCAGCAGCCTCGGTACAGTATACGACTATGGCTACACCTTC. It specifies CASSLGTVYDYGYTF.

The CDR3 sequence is CASSLLGGGTYNEQFF. As DNA, the CDR3 is TGTGCCAGCAGCTTACTGGGCGGGGGTACCTACAATGAGCAGTTCTTC. The chain links TRBV7-8 to TRBJ2-1, with TRBD2 matching over 7 bases. Germline-derived CDR1 and CDR2 are SGHVS and FQNEAQ. The CDR3 has 16 amino acids. V shed 2 bases, J shed 2 bases, and the junction held 6 bases outside the gene matches.

In its sample, this clonotype was seen a few times. Relative to the germline gene, one junction end is altered; a read error may explain this. The genes are TRBV5-1 and TRBJ1-1; maybe TRBD1 (6 bases). The CDR3 is 14 amino acids. Germline-derived CDR1 and CDR2 are SGHRS and YFSETQ. The CDR3 DNA sequence: TGTGCCAGCAGTTTAGGGGGGCTTAACACTGAAGCTTTCTTT. Its protein product is CASSLGGLNTEAFF.

This CDR3 is CASTLAGGANVLTF. The CDR3 DNA is TGTGCCAGCACTCTCGCAGGAGGGGCCAACGTCCTGACTTTC. The chain joins TRBV27 to TRBJ2-6; D remains ambiguous. V was shortened by 7 bases and J by 4 bases, with 11 bases between the two germline ends. CDR3 length: 14 amino acids. CDR1 MNHEY and CDR2 SMNVEV come from the germline V gene (reference sequence).

This chain uses TRBV12-3 or TRBV12-4 with TRBJ1-2, with 7 nucleotides matching TRBD1. This CDR3 has 13 residues. J lost 8 bases, V lost 5 bases, and 8 bases had no gene match. The CDR3 here is CASSLQGVNGYTF. CDR3 bases: TGTGCCAGCAGTCTCCAGGGGGTGAACGGCTACACCTTC.

The sample holds a few counts of this clonotype. For the CDR3, the DNA is TGTGCCAGCAGAGGGCTCTATGGCTACACCTTC. It codes for CASRGLYGYTF. The chain links TRBV4-2 to TRBJ1-2; D uncertain. The CDR3 runs 11 residues. The germline gives CDR1 LGHNA, CDR2 YNFKEQ. V was pared by 6 bases and J by 4 bases, with 6 bases between.

This chain connects TRBV6-5 to TRBJ2-1, with D unclear. The CDR3 length is 15 residues. V dropped 2 bases and J dropped 7 bases, with 15 bases sitting between them. Per germline, CDR1 MNHEY and CDR2 SVGAGI. CDR3 coding DNA: TGTGCCAGCAGTTACGTGCCTAGTGGTGGAAATGAGCAGTTCTTC. Its translation is CASSYVPSGGNEQFF.

The table lists this clonotype with many counts. The chain has TRBV5-1 and TRBJ1-5; 8 bases match TRBD1. The V segment lost 0 bases and the J segment 6 bases; nucleotides outside the gene matches: 8. The CDR3 has 16 residues. Per the germline V gene, CDR1 is SGHRS and CDR2 is YFSETQ. CDR3 sequence reads: CASSLAGTGAGQPQHF. The CDR3 DNA follows: TGCGCCAGCAGCTTGGCCGGGACAGGAGCCGGTCAGCCCCAGCATTTT.

In this sample, this clonotype turned up a few times. The gene calls are TRBV10-1 and TRBJ2-7; TRBD1 is a possible D gene (6 bases). Germline CDR1 and CDR2: WNHNN and SYGVQD (reference sequence). CDR3 length: 16 amino acids. V lost 1 base and J 6 bases, leaving 19 bases between the germline ends. As DNA, the CDR3 is TGCGCCAGCAGTGAGTTTGACCGGGACAATCAGGGCGAGCAGTACTTC. This translates into CASSEFDRDNQGEQYF.

The chain employs TRBV29-1 and TRBJ2-7; 7 bases fit TRBD1. This CDR3 region has 16 residues. J gave up 4 bases and V 3 bases, and 15 bases lay outside the gene matches. Germline V gene sequence: CDR1 SQVTM, CDR2 ANQGSEA. CDR3 sequence reads: CSVEASQGPNFYEQYF. In DNA form, the CDR3 reads TGCAGCGTTGAGGCTTCACAGGGGCCCAACTTTTACGAGCAGTACTTC.

J is TRBJ2-7 and V is TRBV12-3 or TRBV12-4; D not certain. The CDR3 length is 14 residues. Trimming shortened V by 6 bases and J by 6 bases, and 18 bases separated the two germline ends. CDR3 in amino acids: CASSPRAVLSEQYF. CDR3 in DNA: TGTGCCAGCAGCCCCCGGGCCGTGCTGTCCGAGCAGTACTTC.

CDR3 residues: CASSLIGLKAGEQYF. CDR3 coding DNA: TGTGCCAGCAGTTTAATCGGGTTGAAAGCCGGCGAGCAGTACTTC. This sequence joins TRBV12-3 or TRBV12-4 and TRBJ2-7, with D hard to call. The ends were cut back, 2 bases at V and 6 bases at J, with 17 bases in the middle. The CDR3 contains 15 residues.

J is TRBJ2-7 and V is TRBV3-1, with 9 bases fitting TRBD1. V lost 4 bases and J lost 7; bases outside the gene matches: 5. Germline values: CDR1 LGHDT, CDR2 YNNKEL (reference sequence). CDR3 length equals 13 residues. The CDR3 nucleotides are TGTGCCAGCAGCCCCTGGGACAGGGAAGAGCAGTACTTC. Its translation: CASSPWDREEQYF.

The chain has TRBV12-3 or TRBV12-4 and TRBJ2-5; the D gene is possibly TRBD1 (5 bases). This CDR3 is built from 15 residues. V dropped 6 bases and J dropped 5 bases, with 19 bases sitting between them. Here the CDR3 reads CASSSGTRTIETQYF. For the CDR3, the DNA is TGTGCCAGCAGCTCCGGAACCAGGACAATTGAGACCCAGTACTTC.

This clonotype came up a few times. This rearrangement joins TRBV3-1 to TRBJ1-2; possible D gene TRBD1, 5 bases. This CDR3 contains 15 residues. CDR1 LGHDT and CDR2 YNNKEL come from the germline V gene (reference sequence). Trimming pared 1 base from V and 7 bases from J, leaving 16 bases between. The CDR3 loop reads CASSQGGRTVGGYTF. CDR3 DNA sequence: TGTGCCAGCAGCCAAGGGGGCCGAACGGTCGGTGGCTACACCTTC.

V usage is TRBV3-1 and J usage is TRBJ2-5, with 7 positions matching TRBD1. V gave up 0 bases and J gave up 2 bases; unmatched junction bases: 3. The CDR3 sequence is 15 residues long. Germline CDR1 reads LGHDT; CDR2 reads YNNKEL (reference sequence). The CDR3 DNA sequence: TGTGCCAGCAGCCAAGATAGGGGACAGCAAGAGACCCAGTACTTC. As protein: CASSQDRGQQETQYF.

In its sample, this clonotype was seen many times. The CDR3, as DNA: TGTGCCAGCAGGTCGCGGGGGAGCTCCTACAATGAGCAGTTCTTC. Protein: CASRSRGSSYNEQFF. V gene TRBV12-3 or TRBV12-4 combines with J gene TRBJ2-1, with TRBD2 identical over 7 bases. V lost 6 bases and J lost 0; bases outside the gene matches: 5. The CDR3 consists of 15 residues.

This clonotype was counted only a few times. The chain employs TRBV10-3 and TRBJ2-1, with TRBD1 identical over 9 bases. The CDR3 totals 13 residues. V trimming: 6 bases; J trimming: 7 bases; junction bases outside the gene matches: 4. From germline, CDR1 is ENHRY and CDR2 SYGVKD. The CDR3, as DNA: TGTGCCATCAGGGGGGACAGGGATAATGAGCAGTTCTTC. Its protein product is CAIRGDRDNEQFF.

Only a few counts were recorded for this clonotype. This sequence joins TRBV9 and TRBJ2-7, with 8 bases fitting TRBD1. Germline CDR1 is SGDLS and CDR2 is YYNGEE. Losses at the gene ends were 5 bases for V and 5 bases for J; bases not matched to a gene: 3. The CDR3 loop spans 12 amino acids. The chain's CDR3 is CASSETGDEQYF. In DNA, the CDR3 is TGTGCCAGCAGTGAGACAGGGGACGAGCAGTACTTC.

The CDR3, as DNA: TGTGCCAGCAGCCAGTCATTCCCGGGACAGCTACTAGCCAAAAACATTCAGTACTTC. Amino acids: CASSQSFPGQLLAKNIQYF. The chain is built from TRBV3-1 and TRBJ2-4, with TRBD1 matching over 7 bases. The germline gives CDR1 LGHDT, CDR2 YNNKEL (reference sequence). V lost 3 bases and J lost 0; bases outside the gene matches: 14. This CDR3 comprises 19 residues.

The chain couples TRBV5-1 to TRBJ2-7, with TRBD1 identical over 9 bases. Germline-derived CDR1 and CDR2 are SGHRS and YFSETQ. This CDR3 comprises 13 residues. V was clipped by 4 bases and J by 6 bases; unmatched bases: 5. Here the CDR3 reads CASSIGTGPEQYF. CDR3 DNA sequence: TGCGCCAGCAGCATCGGGACAGGGCCCGAGCAGTACTTC.

This rearrangement joins TRBV20-1 to TRBJ1-2, with D perhaps matching TRBD1 (5 bases). CDR1 is DFQATT, CDR2 SNEGSKA, per germline (reference sequence). There are 13 residues in the CDR3. Trimming left V 3 bases short and J 4 bases short, with 12 bases between. The CDR3 coding sequence is TGCAGTGCTAGCTCCGGGACTGCCTATGGCTACACCTTC. This translates into CSASSGTAYGYTF.

The rearrangement links TRBV6-2 or TRBV6-3 to TRBJ1-2; possible D gene TRBD1, 6 bases. V shed 5 bases and J shed 4 bases, with 17 bases lying between them. The CDR3 spans 15 residues. Germline V gene data show CDR1 as MNHEY and CDR2 as SVGEGT. CDR3 amino acids: CASSPNPQGGYGYTF. In nucleotides, the CDR3 is TGTGCCAGCAGTCCCAATCCACAGGGAGGCTATGGCTACACCTTC.

This chain uses TRBV5-1 with TRBJ2-7, with D perhaps TRBD1 (5 bases). The V end lost 2 bases, the J end lost 2 bases, and 11 bases lay between the germline ends. CDR1 is SGHRS and CDR2 is YFSETQ in the germline V gene. The CDR3 sequence is 14 residues long. The CDR3, as DNA: TGCGCCAGCAGCTTTGACAGCGAGACCTACGAGCAGTACTTC. Encoded protein: CASSFDSETYEQYF.

This clonotype was seen more than once but under ten times. This chain uses TRBV12-3 or TRBV12-4 with TRBJ1-4, with D hard to call. The CDR3 has 14 residues. V gave up 8 bases and J gave up 8 bases, with 18 bases separating them. CDR3: CASGDAALGEKLFF. The DNA for the CDR3 is TGTGCCAGCGGGGATGCAGCACTGGGAGAAAAACTGTTTTTT.

The chain is built from TRBV10-3 and TRBJ1-1; 7 nucleotides agree with TRBD1. The CDR3 is 17 residues long. Unmatched junction bases numbered 10, after V lost 3 bases and J lost 0 bases. Germline values: CDR1 ENHRY, CDR2 SYGVKD. The CDR3 sequence is CAISELAVGQVNTEAFF. DNA for the CDR3: TGTGCCATCAGTGAACTCGCAGTAGGACAGGTGAACACTGAAGCTTTCTTT.

The chain joins TRBV5-1 to TRBJ2-6, with D possibly called TRBD1 or TRBD2 (5 bases each). Germline loops: CDR1 SGHRS, CDR2 YFSETQ. Trimming stripped 4 bases from V and 2 bases from J, with 13 bases between. The CDR3 is 16 amino acids. The CDR3 bases are TGCGCCAGCAGCCCTGGGGGAACAGCTGGGGCCAACGTCCTGACTTTC. It specifies CASSPGGTAGANVLTF.

J is TRBJ2-7 and V is TRBV5-1, with 9 positions matching TRBD1. The V gene's germline CDR1 is SGHRS and CDR2 YFSETQ. The CDR3 runs 15 residues. The V and J ends lost 8 bases and 2 bases, in that order; junction bases with no gene match: 11. CDR3 sequence reads: CARLYPDRGAYEQYF. The DNA of the CDR3 is TGCGCCAGACTTTACCCGGACAGGGGAGCCTACGAGCAGTACTTC.